These 24 T cell receptor beta chains were all obtained from the same sample, sequenced in a study of shared clonotypes between healthy human individuals. Clones were read by immunoSEQ multiplex PCR, and TCRdb kept only the in-frame ones, dropping some. The sample includes about 640,000 clones, 72% of them seen just once. The sequenced sample was memory CD4+ T cells sorted from blood. Subset indicated: CD45RA-negative fraction. The receptors derive from a woman aged 25 to 39 in good health.

This chain uses TRBV18 with TRBJ1-3; D remains ambiguous. CDR1 and CDR2 (germline): KGHSH, LQKENI. The CDR3 runs 16 residues. Trimming removed 1 base at V and 0 bases at J, with 10 bases between. The chain's CDR3 is CASSPLPRNSGNTIYF. The CDR3 bases are TGTGCCAGCTCACCACTTCCCAGGAACTCTGGAAACACCATATATTTT.

The chain uses TRBV7-6 and TRBJ2-3; TRBD1 aligns across 11 bases. V dropped 7 bases and J dropped 4; count of bases not matched to a gene: 13. Germline V lookup: CDR1 SGHVS, CDR2 FNYEAQ. This CDR3 comprises 17 residues. The CDR3 loop is CASTPTRDRGGADTQYF. In DNA, the CDR3 is TGTGCCAGCACCCCGACTCGGGACAGGGGGGGCGCAGATACGCAGTATTTT.

The gene calls are TRBV28 and TRBJ2-1, with D perhaps TRBD2 (5 bases). The CDR3 totals 15 residues. In germline, CDR1 is MDHEN, CDR2 SYDVKM. Deletions cut 5 bases from V and 0 bases from J, with 11 bases between. The DNA of the CDR3 is TGTGCCAGCAGTCCCGTAGCGATCTCCTACAATGAGCAGTTCTTC. Translating it yields CASSPVAISYNEQFF.

V is TRBV5-1 and J is TRBJ2-6; D gene uncertain. Germline V gene data show CDR1 as SGHRS and CDR2 as YFSETQ. The CDR3 contains 14 residues. The germline V and J ends were trimmed by 0 bases and 3 bases, with 4 bases remaining between them. The CDR3 loop is CASSLAGGANVLTF. CDR3 DNA: TGCGCCAGCAGCTTGGCCGGTGGGGCCAACGTCCTGACTTTC.

This clone was found a few times. J is TRBJ2-1 and V is TRBV11-2; D unresolved. V was shortened by 4 bases and J by 8 bases, with 9 bases between the two germline ends. Germline assignment: CDR1 SGHAT and CDR2 FQNNGV. This CDR3 is 12 amino acids long. DNA for the CDR3: TGTGCCAGCAGCTCGCTTACCTATGAGCAGTTCTTC. Amino acids: CASSSLTYEQFF.

The sample holds one count of this clone. The rearrangement joins TRBV7-3 to TRBJ2-6; possibly TRBD1 for D (6 bases). Trimming stripped 5 bases from V and 1 base from J, with 18 bases between. Germline V lookup: CDR1 SGHTA, CDR2 FQGTGA. The CDR3 runs to 18 residues. The CDR3 sequence: CASSLNPITGSGANVLTF. The CDR3 nucleotides read TGTGCCAGCAGCCTGAATCCAATTACAGGGTCTGGGGCCAACGTCCTGACTTTC.

J is TRBJ2-2 and V is TRBV27; 8 positions match TRBD2. The germline CDR1 and CDR2 sequences are MNHEY and SMNVEV (reference sequence). The CDR3 spans 16 residues. With 2 bases clipped from V and 7 bases from J, the junction kept 9 bases outside the gene matches. For the CDR3, the DNA is TGTGCCAGCAGTTTAATGCTAGCGGGCACGAGCGGGGAGCTGTTTTTT. It is translated as CASSLMLAGTSGELFF.

This sequence joins TRBV5-5 and TRBJ2-3; D is unclear. Germline CDR1 reads SGHKS; CDR2 reads YYEKEE (reference sequence). V lost 8 bases to trimming and J lost 2 bases, with 15 bases between them. CDR3 length: 14 residues. The CDR3 DNA follows: TGTGCCAGTTGTTCTCTGCTTTCCACAGATACGCAGTATTTT. It is translated as CASCSLLSTDTQYF.

This chain links TRBV2 with TRBJ1-5, with TRBD1 matching 8 bases. Germline values: CDR1 SNHLY, CDR2 FYNNEI. V dropped 7 bases and J dropped 0; count of bases not matched to a gene: 5. The length of the CDR3 is 15 residues. This CDR3 reads CASILDRASNQPQHF. Written as DNA, the CDR3 is TGTGCCAGCATCCTGGACAGGGCTAGCAATCAGCCCCAGCATTTT. Complete variable domain (other parts from reference TRBV2 and TRBJ1-5): EPEVTQTPSHQVTQMGQEVILRCVPISNHLYFYWYRQILGQKVEFLVSFYNNEISEKSEIFDDQFSVERPDGSNFTLKIRSTKLEDSAMYFCASILDRASNQPQHFGDGTRLSIL.

This clone was counted once. This chain uses TRBV27 with TRBJ2-7, with TRBD1 identical over 9 bases. V was clipped by 3 bases and J by 7 bases; unmatched bases: 7. The CDR3 covers 14 residues. CDR1 MNHEY and CDR2 SMNVEV come from the germline V gene (reference sequence). In DNA, the CDR3 is TGTGCCAGCAGTTTGGTCGGACAGGGGATGGAGCAGTACTTC. Translated, it gives CASSLVGQGMEQYF.

The chain employs TRBV18 and TRBJ1-1; tentative D call: TRBD1 (5 bases). The CDR3 runs to 13 residues. CDR1 is KGHSH, CDR2 LQKENI, per germline. V lost 6 bases to trimming and J lost 1 base, with 9 bases between them. The CDR3, as DNA: TGTGCCAGCTCGCGACAGAAGAACACTGAAGCTTTCTTT. It yields the protein CASSRQKNTEAFF. The full variable domain, in which reference TRBV18 and TRBJ1-1 provide the parts outside the CDR3, is NAGVMQNPRHLVRRRGQEARLRCSPMKGHSHVYWYRQLPEEGLKFMVYLQKENIIDESGMPKERFSAEFPKEGPSILRIQQVVRGDSAAYFCASSRQKNTEAFFGQGTRLTVV.

The chain joins TRBV19 to TRBJ1-5; no clear D gene. The germline CDR1 and CDR2 sequences are LNHDA and SQIVND (reference sequence). This CDR3 is built from 15 residues. Trimming took off 1 base at V and 7 bases at J, with 14 bases between the two ends. In DNA, the CDR3 is TGTGCCAGTAGTATAGTGAGGAGCTTGAGCCAGCCCCAGCATTTT. Translated, it gives CASSIVRSLSQPQHF.

This rearrangement joins TRBV15 to TRBJ2-3; unclear D gene. Trimming cost V 0 bases and J 2 bases, with 12 bases left between them. The germline CDR1 and CDR2 sequences are LNHNV and YYDKDF (reference sequence). This CDR3 comprises 16 residues. DNA for the CDR3: TGTGCCACCAGCAGAGATGGTCCCCGAGTCACAGATACGCAGTATTTT. Protein product: CATSRDGPRVTDTQYF.

This clone was seen only once. V is TRBV2 and J is TRBJ2-7; 9 bases are shared with TRBD2. Germline V gives CDR1 SNHLY, CDR2 FYNNEI. The CDR3 totals 12 residues. V lost 8 bases and J lost 7; bases outside the gene matches: 6. The CDR3 DNA is TGTGCCAGCCGTGGTCTAGCGGGAGAGCAGTACTTC. Its translation is CASRGLAGEQYF.

This clone was detected only a few times. The V and J genes are TRBV25-1 and TRBJ2-1; D may be TRBD2 (6 bases). The CDR3 totals 16 residues. Germline V gives CDR1 MGHDK, CDR2 SYGVNS. Trimming removed 6 bases from V and 0 bases from J, with 15 bases in between. CDR3 sequence: CASRSSIADSYNEQFF. DNA for the CDR3: TGTGCCAGCAGATCCTCAATAGCGGACTCCTACAATGAGCAGTTCTTC.

The V and J genes are TRBV30 and TRBJ2-3, with TRBD2 matching 13 bases. Looked up from germline, CDR1 is GTSNPN and CDR2 is SVGIG (reference sequence). J was trimmed by 4 bases and V by 2 bases; bases with no gene match: 9. The CDR3 length is 17 residues. The CDR3 bases are TGTGCCTGGAGTACCGGAAGGACTAGCGGGAGCGCAGATACGCAGTATTTT. Protein: CAWSTGRTSGSADTQYF. Filled out from reference TRBV30 and TRBJ2-3, the complete variable domain reads SQTIHQWPATLVQPVGSPLSLECTVEGTSNPNLYWYRQAAGRGLQLLFYSVGIGQISSEVPQNLSASRPQDRQFILSSKKLLLSDSGFYLCAWSTGRTSGSADTQYFGPGTRLTVL.

About this clone itself: This specimen includes other DNA sequences encoding the same CDR3. This sequence joins TRBV7-3 and TRBJ1-3; D uncertain. Trimming shortened V by 0 bases and J by 7 bases, and 7 bases separated the two germline ends. The germline gives CDR1 SGHTA, CDR2 FQGTGA. The CDR3 length is 13 residues. The CDR3 loop is CASSLTHGNTIYF. In DNA form, the CDR3 reads TGTGCCAGCAGCTTAACTCACGGGAACACCATATATTTT.

The CDR3 loop reads CASSLKGKAEAFF. CDR3 in DNA: TGTGCCAGCAGCCTCAAAGGGAAGGCTGAAGCTTTCTTT. V is TRBV7-9 and J is TRBJ1-1; D is ambiguous. This CDR3 comprises 13 residues. Germline assignment: CDR1 SEHNR and CDR2 FQNEAQ (reference sequence). V was trimmed by 5 bases and J by 6 bases, leaving 13 bases between them. The whole variable domain, remainder taken from reference TRBV7-9 and TRBJ1-1, is DTGVSQNPRHKITKRGQNVTFRCDPISEHNRLYWYRQTLGQGPEFLTYFQNEAQLEKSRLLSDRFSAERPKGSFSTLEIQRTEQGDSAMYLCASSLKGKAEAFFGQGTRLTVV.

The rearrangement uses TRBV19 and TRBJ1-3; maybe TRBD1 (6 bases). The CDR3 runs 15 residues. V was cut by 7 bases and J by 4 bases, with 17 bases left in between. Germline-derived CDR1 and CDR2 are LNHDA and SQIVND (reference sequence). The CDR3 bases are TGTGCCAGTACCATAGGGGGGACTGGAGGAAACACCATATATTTT. Amino acids: CASTIGGTGGNTIYF.

V usage is TRBV21-1 and J usage is TRBJ1-3; the table's D call of TRBD1 was not tested on the DNA. TRBV21-1 is termed a pseudogene. The CDR3 spans 17 residues. CDR3 amino acids: CASSKDRDSSSGNTIYF. The CDR3 bases are TGTGCCAGCAGCAAAGACCGGGACAGCAGCTCTGGAAACACCATATATTTT.

In DNA form, the CDR3 reads TGTGCCAGCAGCCCCTCCGACAAAGGCATGTACGAGCAGTACTTC. Its protein product is CASSPSDKGMYEQYF. The chain recombines TRBV28 with TRBJ2-7; D not resolved. Germline CDR1 is MDHEN and CDR2 is SYDVKM. V lost 6 bases, J lost 4 bases, and 19 bases lay in between. The CDR3 is 15 amino acids.

This chain uses TRBV7-2 with TRBJ2-3; D not resolved. V was cut by 1 base and J by 9 bases, with 14 bases left in between. CDR3 length equals 14 residues. In germline, CDR1 is SGHTA, CDR2 FQGNSA. The CDR3 reads CASSLGSQKETQYF. The CDR3 DNA reads TGTGCCAGCAGCTTAGGCTCCCAAAAGGAGACGCAGTATTTT.

This chain uses TRBV4-1 with TRBJ2-2, with TRBD2 matching 7 bases. The CDR3 spans 16 residues. With 3 bases clipped from V and 3 bases from J, the junction kept 7 bases outside the gene matches. Germline V lookup: CDR1 MGHRA, CDR2 YSYEKL. CDR3 nucleotide sequence: TGCGCCAGCAGCCACCGGGCTAGCGGCCACACCGGGGAGCTGTTTTTT. It encodes CASSHRASGHTGELFF.

Concerning this clone itself: This sample includes further DNA sequences coding for the same CDR3. The V gene is TRBV5-5, the J gene TRBJ2-5; D tentatively reads TRBD1 or TRBD2 (5 bases each). V was cut by 4 bases and J by 1 base, with 11 bases left in between. This CDR3 is built from 14 residues. Germline loops: CDR1 SGHKS, CDR2 YYEKEE (reference sequence). CDR3 sequence reads: CASSPGTGQETQYF. Written as DNA, the CDR3 is TGTGCCAGCAGCCCAGGGACCGGCCAAGAGACCCAGTACTTC.